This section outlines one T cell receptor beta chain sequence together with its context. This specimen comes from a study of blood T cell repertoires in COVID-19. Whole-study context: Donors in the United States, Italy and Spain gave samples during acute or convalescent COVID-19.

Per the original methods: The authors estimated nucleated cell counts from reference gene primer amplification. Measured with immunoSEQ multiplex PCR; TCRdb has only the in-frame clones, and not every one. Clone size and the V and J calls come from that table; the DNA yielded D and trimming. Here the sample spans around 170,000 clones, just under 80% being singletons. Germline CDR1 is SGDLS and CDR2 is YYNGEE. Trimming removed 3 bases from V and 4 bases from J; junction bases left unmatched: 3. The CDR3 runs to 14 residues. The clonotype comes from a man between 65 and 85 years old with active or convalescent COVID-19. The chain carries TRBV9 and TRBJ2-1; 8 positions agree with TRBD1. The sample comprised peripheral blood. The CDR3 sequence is CASSGGQGYNEQFF. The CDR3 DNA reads TGTGCCAGCAGCGGCGGACAGGGTTACAATGAGCAGTTCTTC. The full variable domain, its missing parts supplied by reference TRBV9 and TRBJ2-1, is DSGVTQTPKHLITATGQRVTLRCSPRSGDLSVYWYQQSLDQGLQFLIQYYNGEERAKGNILERFSAQQFPDLHSELNLSSLELGDSALYFCASSGGQGYNEQFFGPGTRLTVL.